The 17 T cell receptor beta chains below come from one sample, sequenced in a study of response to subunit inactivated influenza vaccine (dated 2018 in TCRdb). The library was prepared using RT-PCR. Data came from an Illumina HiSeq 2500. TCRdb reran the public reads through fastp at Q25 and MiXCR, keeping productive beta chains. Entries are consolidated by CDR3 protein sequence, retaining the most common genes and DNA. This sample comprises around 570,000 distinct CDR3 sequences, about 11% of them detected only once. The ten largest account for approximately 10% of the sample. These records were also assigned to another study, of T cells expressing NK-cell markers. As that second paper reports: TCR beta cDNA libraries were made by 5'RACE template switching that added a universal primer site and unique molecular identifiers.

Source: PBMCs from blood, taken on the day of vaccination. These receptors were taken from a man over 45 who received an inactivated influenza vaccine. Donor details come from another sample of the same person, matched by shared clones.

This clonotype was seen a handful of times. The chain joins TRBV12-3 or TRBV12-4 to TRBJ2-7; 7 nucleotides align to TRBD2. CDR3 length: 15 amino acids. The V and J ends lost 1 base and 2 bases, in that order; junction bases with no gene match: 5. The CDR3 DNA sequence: TGTGCCAGCAGTTTAGGTGGGACTACAACCTACGAGCAGTACTTC. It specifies CASSLGGTTTYEQYF.

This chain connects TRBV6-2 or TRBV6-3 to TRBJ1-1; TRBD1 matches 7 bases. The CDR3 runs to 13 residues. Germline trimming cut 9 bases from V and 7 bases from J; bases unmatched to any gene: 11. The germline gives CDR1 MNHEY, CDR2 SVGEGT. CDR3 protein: CASFQVPGGEAFF. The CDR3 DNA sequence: TGTGCCAGTTTTCAGGTTCCAGGGGGTGAAGCTTTCTTT.

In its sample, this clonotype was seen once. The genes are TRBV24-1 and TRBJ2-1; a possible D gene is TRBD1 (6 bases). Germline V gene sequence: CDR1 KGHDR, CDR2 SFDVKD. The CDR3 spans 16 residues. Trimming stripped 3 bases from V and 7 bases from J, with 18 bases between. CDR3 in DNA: TGTGCCACCAGTGATGTTAGGGGGTTATTGTTTAATGAGCAGTTCTTC. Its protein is CATSDVRGLLFNEQFF.

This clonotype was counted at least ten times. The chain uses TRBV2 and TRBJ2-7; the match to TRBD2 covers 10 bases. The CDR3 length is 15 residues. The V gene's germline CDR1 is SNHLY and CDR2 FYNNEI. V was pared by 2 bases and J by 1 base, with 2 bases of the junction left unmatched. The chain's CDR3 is CASSELAGVSYEQYF. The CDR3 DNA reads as TGTGCCAGCAGTGAACTAGCGGGAGTATCCTACGAGCAGTACTTC.

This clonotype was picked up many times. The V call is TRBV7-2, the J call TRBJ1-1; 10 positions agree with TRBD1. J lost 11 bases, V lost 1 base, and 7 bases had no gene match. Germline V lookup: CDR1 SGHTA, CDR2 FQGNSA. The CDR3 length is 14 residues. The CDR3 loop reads CASSLVLGQGRAFF. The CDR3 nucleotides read TGTGCCAGCAGCTTAGTCCTGGGACAGGGGCGGGCTTTCTTT.

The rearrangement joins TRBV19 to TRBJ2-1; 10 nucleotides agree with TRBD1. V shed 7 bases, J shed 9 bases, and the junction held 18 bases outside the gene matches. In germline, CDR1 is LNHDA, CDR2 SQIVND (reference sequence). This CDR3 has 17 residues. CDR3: CASKQGRGQGFMGEQFF. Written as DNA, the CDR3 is TGTGCCAGTAAGCAGGGGAGGGGACAGGGGTTCATGGGTGAGCAGTTCTTC.

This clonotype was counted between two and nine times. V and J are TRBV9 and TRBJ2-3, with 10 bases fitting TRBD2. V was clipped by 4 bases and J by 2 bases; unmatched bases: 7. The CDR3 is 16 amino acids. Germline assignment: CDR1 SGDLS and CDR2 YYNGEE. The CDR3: CASSLQRGGPTDTQYF. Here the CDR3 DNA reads TGTGCCAGCAGCCTCCAGCGGGGGGGCCCCACAGATACGCAGTATTTT.

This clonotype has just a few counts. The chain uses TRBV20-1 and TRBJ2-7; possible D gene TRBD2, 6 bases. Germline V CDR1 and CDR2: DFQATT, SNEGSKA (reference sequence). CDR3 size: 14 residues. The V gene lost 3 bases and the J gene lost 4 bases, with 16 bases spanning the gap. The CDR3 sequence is CSASPPGVGYEQYF. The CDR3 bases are TGCAGTGCTAGCCCGCCGGGGGTTGGTTACGAGCAGTACTTC.

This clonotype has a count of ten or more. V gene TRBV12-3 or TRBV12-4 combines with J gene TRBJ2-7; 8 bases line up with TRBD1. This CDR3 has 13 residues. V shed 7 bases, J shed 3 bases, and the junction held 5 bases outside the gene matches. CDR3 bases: TGTGCCAGCAACAACAGGGGGAACTACGAGCAGTACTTC. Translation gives CASNNRGNYEQYF.

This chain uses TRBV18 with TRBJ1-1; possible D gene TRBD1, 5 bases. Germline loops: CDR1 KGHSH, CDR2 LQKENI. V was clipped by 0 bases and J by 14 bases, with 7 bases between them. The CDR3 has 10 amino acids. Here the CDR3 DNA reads TGTGCCAGCTCACCACCGGGACCCTTCTTT. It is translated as CASSPPGPFF.

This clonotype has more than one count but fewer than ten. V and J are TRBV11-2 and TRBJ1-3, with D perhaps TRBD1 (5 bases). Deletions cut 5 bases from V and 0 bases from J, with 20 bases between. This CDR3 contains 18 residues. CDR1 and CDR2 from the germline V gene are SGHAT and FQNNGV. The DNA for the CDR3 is TGTGCCAGCAGCCCAACCGGGACGGACCTTCTCTCTGGAAACACCATATATTTT. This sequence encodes CASSPTGTDLLSGNTIYF.

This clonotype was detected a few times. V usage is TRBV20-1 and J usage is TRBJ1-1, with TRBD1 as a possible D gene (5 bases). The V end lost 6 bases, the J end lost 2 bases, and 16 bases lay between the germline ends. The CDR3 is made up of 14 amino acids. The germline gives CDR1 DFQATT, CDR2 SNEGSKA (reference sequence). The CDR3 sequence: CSARPGAPNTEAFF. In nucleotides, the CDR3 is TGCAGTGCCAGACCCGGGGCCCCTAACACTGAAGCTTTCTTT.

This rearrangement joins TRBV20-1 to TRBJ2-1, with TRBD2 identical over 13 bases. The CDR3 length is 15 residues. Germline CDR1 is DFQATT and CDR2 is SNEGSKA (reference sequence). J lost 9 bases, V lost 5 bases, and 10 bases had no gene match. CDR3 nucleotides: TGCAGTGCTGCATCCGGGACTAGCGGGATCCCTGAGCAGTTCTTC. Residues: CSAASGTSGIPEQFF.

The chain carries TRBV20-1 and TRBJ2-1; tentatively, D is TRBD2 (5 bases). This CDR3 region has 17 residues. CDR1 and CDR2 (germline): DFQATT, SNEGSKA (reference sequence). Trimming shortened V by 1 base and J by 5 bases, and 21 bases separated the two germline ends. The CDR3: CSARVREIALRNNEQFF. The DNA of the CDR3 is TGCAGTGCTAGAGTTCGAGAAATAGCGCTCAGAAACAATGAGCAGTTCTTC.

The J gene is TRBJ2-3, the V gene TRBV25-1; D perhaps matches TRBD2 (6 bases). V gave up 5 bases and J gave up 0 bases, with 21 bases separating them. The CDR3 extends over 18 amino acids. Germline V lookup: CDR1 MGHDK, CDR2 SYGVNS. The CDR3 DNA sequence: TGTGCCAGCAGTCCCCAAATTGGGGGGTTTACTAGCACAGATACGCAGTATTTT. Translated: CASSPQIGGFTSTDTQYF.

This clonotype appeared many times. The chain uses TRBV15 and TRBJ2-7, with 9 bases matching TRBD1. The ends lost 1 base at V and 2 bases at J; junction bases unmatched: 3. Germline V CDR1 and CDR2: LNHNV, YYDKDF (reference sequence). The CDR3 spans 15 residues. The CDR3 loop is CATSRAGQGTYEQYF. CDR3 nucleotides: TGTGCCACCAGCAGAGCTGGACAGGGGACCTACGAGCAGTACTTC.

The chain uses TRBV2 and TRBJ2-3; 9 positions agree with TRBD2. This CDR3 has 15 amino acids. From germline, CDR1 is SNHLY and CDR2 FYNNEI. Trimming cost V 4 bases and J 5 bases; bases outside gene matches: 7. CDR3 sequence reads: CASSGLREGLDTQYF. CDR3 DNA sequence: TGTGCCAGCAGTGGTTTGCGGGAGGGCCTAGATACGCAGTATTTT.